This T cell receptor beta chain was captured in a study of CD8 T cells in ankylosing spondylitis. CDR3 length: 15 residues. Germline CDR1 and CDR2: MGHRA and YSYEKL. The junction had 7 bases not matched to a gene; V was cut back by 4 bases and J by 4 bases. This clonotype was seen only a few times. Its antigen remains unknown. The study's findings and limits: The study identified a TCR beta motif of under ten highly homologous variants that appeared characteristic of ankylosing spondylitis blood. In the blood and synovial fluid of reactive arthritis, some motif variants had been previously reported. CD8+ by phenotype, disease-linked clones were relatively rare in peripheral blood.

Libraries of TCR beta came from quantitative 5'-RACE with molecular barcodes. TCRdb itself ran the 5' RACE reads through MiXCR, one entry per CDR3 protein. The repertoire has approximately 210,000 distinct CDR3 sequences, roughly 13% of them found once; the top ten carry 16%. The receptor comes from a male donor with ankylosing spondylitis or in good health (not recorded which). The chain employs TRBV4-1 and TRBJ2-7; the match to TRBD1 covers 10 bases. The sequencing sample was made of blood, either unsorted or a sorted T cell fraction (not recorded which). The DNA of the CDR3 is TGCGCCAGCAGCCCCCTGACAGGGGGCATGTACGAGCAGTACTTC. Translated: CASSPLTGGMYEQYF.